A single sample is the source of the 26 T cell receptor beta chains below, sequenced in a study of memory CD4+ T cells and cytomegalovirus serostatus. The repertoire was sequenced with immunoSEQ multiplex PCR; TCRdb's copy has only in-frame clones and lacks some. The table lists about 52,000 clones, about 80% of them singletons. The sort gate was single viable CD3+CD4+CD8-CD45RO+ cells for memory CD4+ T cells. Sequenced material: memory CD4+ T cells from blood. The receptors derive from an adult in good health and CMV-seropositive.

CDR3 loop: CASSPPGISGNTIYF. Here the CDR3 DNA reads TGTGCCAGCAGCCCCCCGGGCATCTCTGGAAACACCATATATTTT. The V gene is TRBV9, the J gene TRBJ1-3, with no clear D. V dropped 4 bases and J dropped 0 bases, with 11 bases sitting between them. Per the germline V gene, CDR1 is SGDLS and CDR2 is YYNGEE. CDR3 length: 15 amino acids. Based on the CDR3 plus reference TRBV9 and TRBJ1-3, the full variable domain is DSGVTQTPKHLITATGQRVTLRCSPRSGDLSVYWYQQSLDQGLQFLIQYYNGEERAKGNILERFSAQQFPDLHSELNLSSLELGDSALYFCASSPPGISGNTIYFGEGSWLTVV.

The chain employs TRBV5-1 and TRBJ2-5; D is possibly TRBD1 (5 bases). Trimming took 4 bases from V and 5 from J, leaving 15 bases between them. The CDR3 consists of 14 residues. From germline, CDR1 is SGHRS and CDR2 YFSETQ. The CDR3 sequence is CASSPATGRETQYF. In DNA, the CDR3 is TGCGCCAGCAGCCCAGCAACAGGTCGGGAGACCCAGTACTTC. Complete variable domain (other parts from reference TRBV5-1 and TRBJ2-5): KAGVTQTPRYLIKTRGQQVTLSCSPISGHRSVSWYQQTPGQGLQFLFEYFSETQRNKGNFPGRFSGRQFSNSRSEMNVSTLELGDSALYLCASSPATGRETQYFGPGTRLLVL.

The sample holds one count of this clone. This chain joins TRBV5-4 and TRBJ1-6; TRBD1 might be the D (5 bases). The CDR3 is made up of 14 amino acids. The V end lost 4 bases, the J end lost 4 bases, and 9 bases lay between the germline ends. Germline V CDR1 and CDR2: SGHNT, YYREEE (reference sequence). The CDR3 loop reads CASSRGGYNSPLHF. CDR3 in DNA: TGTGCCAGCAGCCGGGGGGGTTATAATTCACCCCTCCACTTT.

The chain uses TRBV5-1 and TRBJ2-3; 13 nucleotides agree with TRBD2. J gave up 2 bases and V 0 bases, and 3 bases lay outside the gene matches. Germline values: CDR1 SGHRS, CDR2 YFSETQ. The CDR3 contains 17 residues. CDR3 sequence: CASSLDTSGGATDTQYF. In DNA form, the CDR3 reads TGCGCCAGCAGCTTGGATACTAGCGGGGGGGCCACAGATACGCAGTATTTT.

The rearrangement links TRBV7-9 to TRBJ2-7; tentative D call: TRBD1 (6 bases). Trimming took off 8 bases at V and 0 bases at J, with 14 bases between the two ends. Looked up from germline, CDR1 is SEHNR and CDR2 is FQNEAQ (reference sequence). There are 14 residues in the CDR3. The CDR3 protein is CASAWTASSYEQYF. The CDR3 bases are TGTGCCAGCGCTTGGACAGCAAGCTCCTACGAGCAGTACTTC.

As DNA, the CDR3 is TGTGCCAGCAGCTTGGCTCAGGAAAAACTGTTTTTT. It encodes CASSLAQEKLFF. J is TRBJ1-4 and V is TRBV5-6; D is unclear. The length of the CDR3 is 12 residues. Germline CDR1 SGHDT, CDR2 YYEEEE. Trimming left V 0 bases short and J 8 bases short, with 5 bases between.

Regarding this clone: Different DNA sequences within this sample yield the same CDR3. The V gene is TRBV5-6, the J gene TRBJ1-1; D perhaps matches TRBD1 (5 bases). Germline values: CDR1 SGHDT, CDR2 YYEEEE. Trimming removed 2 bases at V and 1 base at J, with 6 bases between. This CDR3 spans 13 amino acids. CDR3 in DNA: TGTGCCAGCAGCTTTGGGGGGAACACTGAAGCTTTCTTT. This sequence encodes CASSFGGNTEAFF.

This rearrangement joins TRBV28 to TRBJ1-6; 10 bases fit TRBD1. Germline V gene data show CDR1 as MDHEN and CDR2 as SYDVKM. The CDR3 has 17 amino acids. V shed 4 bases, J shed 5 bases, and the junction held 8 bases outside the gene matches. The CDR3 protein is CASSSLDRGFDNSPLHF. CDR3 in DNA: TGTGCCAGCAGTTCGTTGGACAGGGGGTTTGATAATTCACCCCTCCACTTT.

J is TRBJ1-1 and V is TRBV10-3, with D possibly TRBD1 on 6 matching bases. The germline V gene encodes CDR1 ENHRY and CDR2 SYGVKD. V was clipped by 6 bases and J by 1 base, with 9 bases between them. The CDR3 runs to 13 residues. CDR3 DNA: TGTGCCATCAGAACGACAGGGAACACTGAAGCTTTCTTT. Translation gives CAIRTTGNTEAFF.

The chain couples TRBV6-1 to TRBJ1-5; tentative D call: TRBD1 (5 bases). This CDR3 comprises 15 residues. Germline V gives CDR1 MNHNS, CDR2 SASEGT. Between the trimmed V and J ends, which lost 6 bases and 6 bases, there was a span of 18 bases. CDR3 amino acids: CASSEGPSGVQPQHF. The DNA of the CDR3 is TGTGCCAGCAGCGAGGGCCCCTCGGGGGTTCAGCCCCAGCATTTT.

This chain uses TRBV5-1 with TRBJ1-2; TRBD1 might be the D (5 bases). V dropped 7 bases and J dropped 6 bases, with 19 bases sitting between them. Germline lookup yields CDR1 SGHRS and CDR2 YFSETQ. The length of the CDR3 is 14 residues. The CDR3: CASSPGGVFDGYTF. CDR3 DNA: TGCGCCAGCTCCCCGGGGGGGGTATTCGATGGCTACACCTTC.

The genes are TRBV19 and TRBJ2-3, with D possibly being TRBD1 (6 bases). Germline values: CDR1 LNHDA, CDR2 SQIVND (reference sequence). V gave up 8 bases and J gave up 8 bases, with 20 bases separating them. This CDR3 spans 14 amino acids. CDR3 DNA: TGTGCCAGTCGGACCACGGGGCAAGGGGGTACGCAGTATTTT. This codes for CASRTTGQGGTQYF.

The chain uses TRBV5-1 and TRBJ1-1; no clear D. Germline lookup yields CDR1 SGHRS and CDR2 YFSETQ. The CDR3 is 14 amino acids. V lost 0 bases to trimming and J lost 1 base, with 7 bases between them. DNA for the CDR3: TGCGCCAGCAGCTTGGAAGGCAGGAACACTGAAGCTTTCTTT. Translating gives CASSLEGRNTEAFF.

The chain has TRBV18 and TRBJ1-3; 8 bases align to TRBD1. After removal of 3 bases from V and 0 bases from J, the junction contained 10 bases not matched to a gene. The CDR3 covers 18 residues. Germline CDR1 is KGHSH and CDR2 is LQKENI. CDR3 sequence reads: CASSPGTGSSSSGNTIYF. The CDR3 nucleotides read TGTGCCAGCTCACCGGGGACAGGTTCCTCGAGCTCTGGAAACACCATATATTTT.

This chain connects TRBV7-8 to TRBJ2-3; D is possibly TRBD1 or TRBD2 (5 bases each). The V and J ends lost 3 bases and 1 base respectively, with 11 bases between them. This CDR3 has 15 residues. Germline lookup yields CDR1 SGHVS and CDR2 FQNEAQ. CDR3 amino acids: CASSFEGRGTDTQYF. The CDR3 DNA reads TGTGCCAGCAGCTTTGAGGGGCGCGGCACAGATACGCAGTATTTT.

The CDR3 nucleotides are TGTGCCAGCAGCTTACGGGGAGAGGGAAGTTCACCCCTCCACTTT. This gives the protein CASSLRGEGSSPLHF. The chain is built from TRBV7-2 and TRBJ1-6; no clear D gene. This CDR3 contains 15 residues. Per the germline V gene, CDR1 is SGHTA and CDR2 is FQGNSA. The V gene lost 2 bases and the J gene lost 9 bases, with 14 bases spanning the gap.

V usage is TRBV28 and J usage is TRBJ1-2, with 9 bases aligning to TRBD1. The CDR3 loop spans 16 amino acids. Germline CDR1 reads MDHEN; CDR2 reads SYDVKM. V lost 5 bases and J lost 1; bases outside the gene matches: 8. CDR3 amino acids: CASSIGQGLVNYGYTF. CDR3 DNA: TGTGCCAGCAGTATCGGACAGGGGTTAGTTAACTATGGCTACACCTTC.

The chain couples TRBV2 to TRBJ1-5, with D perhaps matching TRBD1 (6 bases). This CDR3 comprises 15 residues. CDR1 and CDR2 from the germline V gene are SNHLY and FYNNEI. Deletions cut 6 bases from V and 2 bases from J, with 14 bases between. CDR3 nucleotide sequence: TGTGCCAGCAGGCCCCAGGGGTTAGGCAATCAGCCCCAGCATTTT. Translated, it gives CASRPQGLGNQPQHF.

The CDR3, as DNA: TGTGCCAGCTCCATGACAGCTGGCGGGATCTCCTACGAGCAGTACTTC. This gives the protein CASSMTAGGISYEQYF. The chain recombines TRBV18 with TRBJ2-7; possibly TRBD2 for D (6 bases). The CDR3 is 16 amino acids. The germline V and J ends were trimmed by 6 bases and 0 bases, with 18 bases remaining between them. The germline gives CDR1 KGHSH, CDR2 LQKENI.

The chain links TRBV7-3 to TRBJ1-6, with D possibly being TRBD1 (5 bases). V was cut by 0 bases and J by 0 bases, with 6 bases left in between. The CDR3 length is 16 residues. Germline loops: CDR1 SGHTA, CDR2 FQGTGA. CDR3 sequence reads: CASSLTGVSYNSPLHF. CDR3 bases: TGTGCCAGCAGCTTAACAGGGGTCTCCTATAATTCACCCCTCCACTTT. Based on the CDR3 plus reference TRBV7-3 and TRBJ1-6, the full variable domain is GAGVSQTPSNKVTEKGKYVELRCDPISGHTALYWYRQSLGQGPEFLIYFQGTGAADDSGLPNDRFFAVRPEGSVSTLKIQRTERGDSAVYLCASSLTGVSYNSPLHFGNGTRLTVT.

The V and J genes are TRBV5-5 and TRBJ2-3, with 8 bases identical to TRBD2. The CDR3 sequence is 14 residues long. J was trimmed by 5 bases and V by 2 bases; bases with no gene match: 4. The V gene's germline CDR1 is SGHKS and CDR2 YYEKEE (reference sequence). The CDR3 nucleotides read TGTGCCAGCAGCTTTAAGCGGGGGTTAGATACGCAGTATTTT. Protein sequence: CASSFKRGLDTQYF.

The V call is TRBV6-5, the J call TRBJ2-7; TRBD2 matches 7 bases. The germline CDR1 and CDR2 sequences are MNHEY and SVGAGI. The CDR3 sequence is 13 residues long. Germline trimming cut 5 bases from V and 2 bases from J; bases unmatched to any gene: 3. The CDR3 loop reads CASSRGRAYEQYF. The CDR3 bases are TGTGCCAGCAGTCGGGGGAGGGCCTACGAGCAGTACTTC.

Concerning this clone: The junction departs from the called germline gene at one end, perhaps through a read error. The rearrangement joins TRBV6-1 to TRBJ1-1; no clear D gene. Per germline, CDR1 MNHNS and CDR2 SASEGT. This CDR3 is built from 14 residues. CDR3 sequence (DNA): TGTGCCATCAGTGACGGGTTGGCGAACACTGAAGCTTTCTTT. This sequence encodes CAISDGLANTEAFF.

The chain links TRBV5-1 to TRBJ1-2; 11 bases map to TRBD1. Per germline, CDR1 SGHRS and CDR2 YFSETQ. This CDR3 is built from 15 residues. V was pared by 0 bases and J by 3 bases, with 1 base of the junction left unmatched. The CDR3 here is CASSLEGQGDYGYTF. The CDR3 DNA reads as TGCGCCAGCAGCTTGGAGGGACAGGGGGACTATGGCTACACCTTC.

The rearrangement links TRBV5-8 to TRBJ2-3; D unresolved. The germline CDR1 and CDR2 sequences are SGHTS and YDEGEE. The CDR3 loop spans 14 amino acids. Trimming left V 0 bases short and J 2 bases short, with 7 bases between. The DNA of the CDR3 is TGTGCCAGCAGCTTGGGGTTAGTCACAGATACGCAGTATTTT. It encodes CASSLGLVTDTQYF. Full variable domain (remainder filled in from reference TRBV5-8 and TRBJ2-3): EAGVTQSPTHLIKTRGQQATLRCSPISGHTSVYWYQQALGLGLQFLLWYDEGEERNRGNFPPRFSGRQFPNYSSELNVNALELEDSALYLCASSLGLVTDTQYFGPGTRLTVL.

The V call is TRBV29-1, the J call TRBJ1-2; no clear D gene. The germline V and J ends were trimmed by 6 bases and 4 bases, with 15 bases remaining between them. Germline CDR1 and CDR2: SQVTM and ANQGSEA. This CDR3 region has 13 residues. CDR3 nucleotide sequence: TGCAGCGTCCAGGAGGGTATTGTCTATGGCTACACCTTC. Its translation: CSVQEGIVYGYTF.